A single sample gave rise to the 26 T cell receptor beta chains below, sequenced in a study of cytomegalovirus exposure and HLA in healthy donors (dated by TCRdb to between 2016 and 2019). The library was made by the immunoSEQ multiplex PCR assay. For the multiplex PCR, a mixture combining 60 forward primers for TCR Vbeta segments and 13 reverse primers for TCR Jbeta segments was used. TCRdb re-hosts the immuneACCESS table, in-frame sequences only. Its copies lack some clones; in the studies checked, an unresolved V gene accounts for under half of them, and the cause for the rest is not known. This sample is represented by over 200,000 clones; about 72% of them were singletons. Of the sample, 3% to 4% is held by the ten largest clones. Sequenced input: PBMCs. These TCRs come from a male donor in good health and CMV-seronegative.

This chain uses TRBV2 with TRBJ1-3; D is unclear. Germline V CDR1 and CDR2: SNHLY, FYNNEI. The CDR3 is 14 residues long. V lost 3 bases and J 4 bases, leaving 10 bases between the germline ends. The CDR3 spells CASSDQVAGNTIYF. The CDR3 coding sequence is TGTGCCAGCAGTGACCAGGTGGCGGGAAACACCATATATTTT.

CDR3 protein: CASSVTSGRGHEQYF. The CDR3 DNA sequence: TGTGCCAGCAGCGTAACTAGCGGGAGAGGGCACGAGCAGTACTTC. This rearrangement joins TRBV9 to TRBJ2-7; TRBD2 aligns across 11 bases. V dropped 1 base and J dropped 5; count of bases not matched to a gene: 5. Germline CDR1 is SGDLS and CDR2 is YYNGEE. This CDR3 comprises 15 residues.

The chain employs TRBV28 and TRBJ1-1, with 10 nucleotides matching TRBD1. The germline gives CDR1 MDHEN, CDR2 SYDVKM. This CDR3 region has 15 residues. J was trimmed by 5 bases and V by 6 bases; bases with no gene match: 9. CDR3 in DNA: TGTGCCAGCAGGGGGCTGGGACAGGGGAAAACTGAAGCTTTCTTT. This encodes CASRGLGQGKTEAFF.

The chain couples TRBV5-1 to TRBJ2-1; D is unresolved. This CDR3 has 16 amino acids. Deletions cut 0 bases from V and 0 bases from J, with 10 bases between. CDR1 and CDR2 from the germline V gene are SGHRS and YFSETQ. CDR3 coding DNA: TGCGCCAGCAGCTTGGCCGTCCTGTACTCCTACAATGAGCAGTTCTTC. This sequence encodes CASSLAVLYSYNEQFF.

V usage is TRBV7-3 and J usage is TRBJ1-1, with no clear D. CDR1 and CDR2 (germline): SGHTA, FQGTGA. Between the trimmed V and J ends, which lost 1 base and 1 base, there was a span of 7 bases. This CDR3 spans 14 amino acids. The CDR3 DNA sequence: TGTGCCAGCAGCTTAATTGACTGGAACACTGAAGCTTTCTTT. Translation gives CASSLIDWNTEAFF.

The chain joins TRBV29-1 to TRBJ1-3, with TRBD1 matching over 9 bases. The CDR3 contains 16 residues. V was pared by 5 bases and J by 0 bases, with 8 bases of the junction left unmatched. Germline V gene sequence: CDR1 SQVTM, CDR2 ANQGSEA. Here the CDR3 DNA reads TGCAGCGTTTTTGAACAGGGGGCATACTCTGGAAACACCATATATTTT. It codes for CSVFEQGAYSGNTIYF.

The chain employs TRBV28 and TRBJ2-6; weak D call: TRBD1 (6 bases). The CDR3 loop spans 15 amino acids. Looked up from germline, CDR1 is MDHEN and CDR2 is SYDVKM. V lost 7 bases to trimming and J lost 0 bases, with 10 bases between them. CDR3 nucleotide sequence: TGTGCCAGCAATTTCAGGGGCTCTGGGGCCAACGTCCTGACTTTC. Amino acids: CASNFRGSGANVLTF.

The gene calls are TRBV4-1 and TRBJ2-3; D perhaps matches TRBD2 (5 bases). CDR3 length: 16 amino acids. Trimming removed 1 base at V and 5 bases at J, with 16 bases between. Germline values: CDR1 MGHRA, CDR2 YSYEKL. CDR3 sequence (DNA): TGCGCCAGCAGCCAAGTAAGCGTTGTAAGCGGAGATACGCAGTATTTT. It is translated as CASSQVSVVSGDTQYF.

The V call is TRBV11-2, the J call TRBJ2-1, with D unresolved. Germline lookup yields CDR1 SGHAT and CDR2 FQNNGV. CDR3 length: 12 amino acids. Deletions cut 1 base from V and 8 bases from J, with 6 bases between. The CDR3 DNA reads TGTGCCAGCAGCTTAGTTCGTTATGAGCAGTTCTTC. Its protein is CASSLVRYEQFF.

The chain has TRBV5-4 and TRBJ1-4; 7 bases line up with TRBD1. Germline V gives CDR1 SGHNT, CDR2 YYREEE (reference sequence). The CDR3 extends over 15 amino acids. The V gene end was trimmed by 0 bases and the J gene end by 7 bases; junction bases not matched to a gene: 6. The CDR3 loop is CASSLEAGGSEKLFF. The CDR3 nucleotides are TGTGCCAGCAGCTTGGAAGCAGGGGGGAGTGAAAAACTGTTTTTT.

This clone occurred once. CDR3 loop: CASSQDRTNEQYF. In nucleotides, the CDR3 is TGTGCCAGCAGTCAAGACAGGACCAACGAGCAGTACTTC. The chain employs TRBV2 and TRBJ2-7; maybe TRBD1 (6 bases). In germline, CDR1 is SNHLY, CDR2 FYNNEI. This CDR3 is built from 13 residues. Trimming took off 5 bases at V and 5 bases at J, with 13 bases between the two ends.

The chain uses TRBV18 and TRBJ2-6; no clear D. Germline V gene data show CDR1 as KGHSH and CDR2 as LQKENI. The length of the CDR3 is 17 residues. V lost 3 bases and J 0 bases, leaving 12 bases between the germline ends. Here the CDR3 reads CASSPRFPGSGANVLTF. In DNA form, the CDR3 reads TGTGCCAGCTCACCGCGGTTTCCCGGCTCTGGGGCCAACGTCCTGACTTTC.

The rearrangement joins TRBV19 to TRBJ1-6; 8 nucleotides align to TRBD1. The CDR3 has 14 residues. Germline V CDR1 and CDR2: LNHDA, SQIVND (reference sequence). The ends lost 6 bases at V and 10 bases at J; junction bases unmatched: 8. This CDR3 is CASRDRVARSPLHF. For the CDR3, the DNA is TGTGCCAGTAGGGACAGGGTGGCAAGATCACCCCTCCACTTT.

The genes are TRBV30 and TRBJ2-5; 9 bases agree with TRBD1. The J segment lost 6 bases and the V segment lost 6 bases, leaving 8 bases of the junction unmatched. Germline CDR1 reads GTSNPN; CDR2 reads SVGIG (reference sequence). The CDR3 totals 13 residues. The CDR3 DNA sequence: TGTGCCTGCACAGGGACAGGGAGCCAGACCCAGTACTTC. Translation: CACTGTGSQTQYF.

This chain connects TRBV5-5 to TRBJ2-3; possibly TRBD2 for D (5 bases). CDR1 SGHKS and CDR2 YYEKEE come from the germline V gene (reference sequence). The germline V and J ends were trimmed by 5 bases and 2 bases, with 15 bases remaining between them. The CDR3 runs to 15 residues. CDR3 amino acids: CASRPGLDSTDTQYF. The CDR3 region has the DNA TGTGCCAGCAGACCAGGACTGGACTCCACAGATACGCAGTATTTT.

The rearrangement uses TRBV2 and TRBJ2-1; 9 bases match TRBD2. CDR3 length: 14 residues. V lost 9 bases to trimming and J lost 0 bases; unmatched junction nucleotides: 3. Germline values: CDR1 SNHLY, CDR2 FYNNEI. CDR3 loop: CARPREGSYNEQFF. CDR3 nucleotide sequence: TGTGCCAGACCGCGGGAGGGCTCCTACAATGAGCAGTTCTTC.

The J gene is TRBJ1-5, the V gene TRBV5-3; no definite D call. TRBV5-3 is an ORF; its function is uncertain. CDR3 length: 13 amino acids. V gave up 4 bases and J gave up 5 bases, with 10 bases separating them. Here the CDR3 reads CARSISRDQPQHF. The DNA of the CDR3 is TGTGCCAGAAGCATAAGCCGGGATCAGCCCCAGCATTTT.

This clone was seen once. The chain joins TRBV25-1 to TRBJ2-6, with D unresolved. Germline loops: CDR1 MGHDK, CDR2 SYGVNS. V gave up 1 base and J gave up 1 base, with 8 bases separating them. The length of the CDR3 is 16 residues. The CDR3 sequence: CASSESGQSGANVLTF. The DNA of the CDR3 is TGTGCCAGCAGTGAATCTGGGCAGTCTGGGGCCAACGTCCTGACTTTC.

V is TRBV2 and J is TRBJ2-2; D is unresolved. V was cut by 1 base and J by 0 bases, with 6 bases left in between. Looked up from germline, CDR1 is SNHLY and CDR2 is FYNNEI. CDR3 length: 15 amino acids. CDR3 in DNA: TGTGCCAGCAGTGAAGGCAGGACGAACACCGGGGAGCTGTTTTTT. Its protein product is CASSEGRTNTGELFF.

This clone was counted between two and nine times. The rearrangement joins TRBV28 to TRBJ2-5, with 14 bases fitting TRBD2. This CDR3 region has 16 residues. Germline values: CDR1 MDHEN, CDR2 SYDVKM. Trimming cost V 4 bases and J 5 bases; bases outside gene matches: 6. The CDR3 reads CASSSGLAGGQETQYF. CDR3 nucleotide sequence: TGTGCCAGCAGTTCCGGACTAGCGGGAGGCCAGGAGACCCAGTACTTC.

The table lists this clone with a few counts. The CDR3 DNA sequence: TGTGCCAGCAGTGAGTCCACAGTGTGGGATACGCAGTATTTT. Translating it yields CASSESTVWDTQYF. The chain links TRBV25-1 to TRBJ2-3, with no clear D. Germline CDR1 is MGHDK and CDR2 is SYGVNS. The CDR3 has 14 amino acids. The V end lost 3 bases, the J end lost 6 bases, and 13 bases lay between the germline ends.

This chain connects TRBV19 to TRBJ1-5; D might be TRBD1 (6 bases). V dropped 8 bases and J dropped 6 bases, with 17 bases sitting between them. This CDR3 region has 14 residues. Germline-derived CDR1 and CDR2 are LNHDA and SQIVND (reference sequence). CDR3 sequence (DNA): TGTGCCAGTTCGCGGACAGCCGCGGGTCAGCCCCAGCATTTT. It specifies CASSRTAAGQPQHF.

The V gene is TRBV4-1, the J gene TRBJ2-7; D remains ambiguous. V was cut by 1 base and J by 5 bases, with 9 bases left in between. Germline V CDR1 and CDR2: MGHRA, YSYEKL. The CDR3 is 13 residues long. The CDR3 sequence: CASSQVSQHEQYF. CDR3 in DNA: TGCGCCAGCAGCCAAGTTTCACAGCACGAGCAGTACTTC.

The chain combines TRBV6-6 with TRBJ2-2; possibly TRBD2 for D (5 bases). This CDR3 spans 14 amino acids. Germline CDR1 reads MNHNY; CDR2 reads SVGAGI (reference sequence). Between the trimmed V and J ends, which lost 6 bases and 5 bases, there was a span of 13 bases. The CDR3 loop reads CASSYTPGTGELFF. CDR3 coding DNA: TGTGCCAGCAGCTACACCCCGGGGACCGGGGAGCTGTTTTTT.

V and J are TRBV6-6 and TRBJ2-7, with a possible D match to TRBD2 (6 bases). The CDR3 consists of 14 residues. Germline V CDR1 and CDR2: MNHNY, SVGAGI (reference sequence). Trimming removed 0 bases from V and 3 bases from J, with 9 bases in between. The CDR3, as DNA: TGTGCCAGCAGTTACTCGCGGGGAAGCTACGAGCAGTACTTC. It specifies CASSYSRGSYEQYF.

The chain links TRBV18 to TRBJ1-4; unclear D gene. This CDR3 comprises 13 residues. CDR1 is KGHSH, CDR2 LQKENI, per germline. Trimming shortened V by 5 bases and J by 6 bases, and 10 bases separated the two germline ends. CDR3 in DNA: TGTGCCAGCTCAGCCTACGGGGATGAAAAACTGTTTTTT. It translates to CASSAYGDEKLFF.